Presented here are 27 T cell receptor beta chains from one specimen sequenced in a study of siplizumab effects on memory and regulatory T cells. TCRdb's copy holds only in-frame clones and misses some; the assay was immunoSEQ multiplex PCR. This table holds 90,000 to 110,000 clones, approximately 94% found once. Sequencing was carried out using CD4+ T cells sorted from blood. These receptors were collected from a human donor in good health.

This chain uses TRBV7-9 with TRBJ1-2, with D unclear. The CDR3 has 14 residues. Trimming pared 1 base from V and 6 bases from J, leaving 12 bases between. CDR1 is SEHNR, CDR2 FQNEAQ, per germline (reference sequence). In DNA form, the CDR3 reads TGTGCCAGCAGCTTAGGTTCAGCCGTTAATGGCTACACCTTC. Its protein is CASSLGSAVNGYTF.

V usage is TRBV6-5 and J usage is TRBJ2-7; D may match TRBD1 or TRBD2 (5 bases each). Between the trimmed V and J ends, which lost 6 bases and 6 bases, there was a span of 15 bases. CDR1 MNHEY and CDR2 SVGAGI come from the germline V gene. This CDR3 spans 13 amino acids. CDR3 protein: CASSSRGDSEQYF. Here the CDR3 DNA reads TGTGCCAGCAGCTCTAGGGGAGATAGCGAGCAGTACTTC.

The chain carries TRBV5-1 and TRBJ2-1; D unresolved. Deletions cut 0 bases from V and 0 bases from J, with 10 bases between. The germline V gene encodes CDR1 SGHRS and CDR2 YFSETQ. This CDR3 contains 16 residues. CDR3 sequence: CASSLEAASSYNEQFF. The CDR3 DNA reads as TGCGCCAGCAGCTTGGAGGCAGCGAGCTCCTACAATGAGCAGTTCTTC.

In this sample, this clone turned up once. This chain connects TRBV7-2 to TRBJ2-5, with a weak D call TRBD2 (5 bases). The CDR3 is 13 residues long. Between the trimmed V and J ends, which lost 1 base and 5 bases, there was a span of 8 bases. Germline loops: CDR1 SGHTA, CDR2 FQGNSA. The CDR3 DNA reads TGTGCCAGCAGCTTAGACCCGGGGGAGACCCAGTACTTC. Its protein is CASSLDPGETQYF.

This sequence joins TRBV4-2 and TRBJ2-3; 9 bases align to TRBD2. Germline loops: CDR1 LGHNA, CDR2 YNFKEQ. V was pared by 0 bases and J by 2 bases, with 6 bases of the junction left unmatched. The CDR3 covers 17 residues. In nucleotides, the CDR3 is TGTGCCAGCAGCCAAGATACGACTAGCGGACCCACAGATACGCAGTATTTT. This encodes CASSQDTTSGPTDTQYF.

The gene calls are TRBV5-4 and TRBJ1-2; the match to TRBD1 covers 7 bases. Germline CDR1 SGHNT, CDR2 YYREEE (reference sequence). V was pared by 4 bases and J by 4 bases, with 7 bases of the junction left unmatched. This CDR3 is built from 14 residues. CDR3 amino acids: CASSLQGGGYGYTF. The CDR3 DNA is TGTGCCAGCAGCCTCCAGGGGGGTGGCTATGGCTACACCTTC.

A single count supports this clone. This rearrangement joins TRBV19 to TRBJ1-1, with D possibly TRBD1 on 6 matching bases. V was shortened by 5 bases and J by 6 bases, with 16 bases between the two germline ends. Germline CDR1 is LNHDA and CDR2 is SQIVND (reference sequence). The CDR3 consists of 14 residues. Written as DNA, the CDR3 is TGTGCCAGTAGTTCTACACGGACAGCCCCTGAAGCTTTCTTT. Protein: CASSSTRTAPEAFF.

In nucleotides, the CDR3 is TGTGCCAGCAGTTTGGGGAGGGTGAAATACGAGCAGTACTTC. This translates into CASSLGRVKYEQYF. This rearrangement joins TRBV6-5 to TRBJ2-7; 7 bases fit TRBD2. Losses at the gene ends were 4 bases for V and 4 bases for J; bases not matched to a gene: 7. The CDR3 loop spans 14 amino acids. Germline-derived CDR1 and CDR2 are MNHEY and SVGAGI.

This clone occurred once. This chain uses TRBV18 with TRBJ1-6; TRBD1 is a possible D gene (5 bases). The CDR3 has 14 amino acids. Trimming removed 6 bases from V and 10 bases from J, with 16 bases in between. Per germline, CDR1 KGHSH and CDR2 LQKENI. CDR3 DNA sequence: TGTGCCAGCTCCCCCGGGACCGTTAAATCACCCCTCCACTTT. Protein: CASSPGTVKSPLHF. The variable domain in full, completed from reference TRBV18 and TRBJ1-6, reads NAGVMQNPRHLVRRRGQEARLRCSPMKGHSHVYWYRQLPEEGLKFMVYLQKENIIDESGMPKERFSAEFPKEGPSILRIQQVVRGDSAAYFCASSPGTVKSPLHFGNGTRLTVT.

The chain carries TRBV2 and TRBJ2-3, with D unresolved. In germline, CDR1 is SNHLY, CDR2 FYNNEI. The CDR3 totals 11 residues. Trimming took 4 bases from V and 3 from J, leaving 2 bases between them. CDR3 nucleotides: TGTGCCAGCAGTGTGACAGATACGCAGTATTTT. This translates into CASSVTDTQYF. Full variable domain (outside the CDR3, taken from reference TRBV2 and TRBJ2-3): EPEVTQTPSHQVTQMGQEVILRCVPISNHLYFYWYRQILGQKVEFLVSFYNNEISEKSEIFDDQFSVERPDGSNFTLKIRSTKLEDSAMYFCASSVTDTQYFGPGTRLTVL.

The chain carries TRBV7-9 and TRBJ1-1, with TRBD1 matching over 10 bases. Per the germline V gene, CDR1 is SEHNR and CDR2 is FQNEAQ (reference sequence). V trimming: 8 bases; J trimming: 5 bases; junction bases outside the gene matches: 8. The length of the CDR3 is 14 residues. Here the CDR3 DNA reads TGTGCCAGCGTCGGACAGGGGGTTACGACTGAAGCTTTCTTT. It specifies CASVGQGVTTEAFF.

V gene TRBV4-1 combines with J gene TRBJ2-3; the match to TRBD2 covers 7 bases. The CDR3 extends over 15 amino acids. Germline-derived CDR1 and CDR2 are MGHRA and YSYEKL. Unmatched junction bases numbered 10, after V lost 7 bases and J lost 3 bases. The CDR3 nucleotides are TGCGCCAGCACCGAGAGGTCTAGCGGAACAGATACGCAGTATTTT. This sequence encodes CASTERSSGTDTQYF.

The chain couples TRBV7-2 to TRBJ1-1; D is unresolved. Trimming removed 5 bases at V and 5 bases at J, with 12 bases between. Looked up from germline, CDR1 is SGHTA and CDR2 is FQGNSA. CDR3 length: 13 residues. CDR3 loop: CASSKTQQTEAFF. CDR3 sequence (DNA): TGTGCCAGCAGCAAGACCCAACAAACTGAAGCTTTCTTT.

The chain recombines TRBV5-4 with TRBJ2-5; the D gene is possibly TRBD1 (5 bases). The germline V and J ends were trimmed by 4 bases and 5 bases, with 27 bases remaining between them. Germline V gene data show CDR1 as SGHNT and CDR2 as YYREEE (reference sequence). This CDR3 has 18 amino acids. The CDR3 DNA reads TGTGCCAGCAGCCCCTCCGAGGTGACCCAAACCTGGGGCGAGACCCAGTACTTC. It yields the protein CASSPSEVTQTWGETQYF.

The V call is TRBV6-1, the J call TRBJ1-1; the D is unclear. This CDR3 is built from 14 residues. Trimming removed 6 bases from V and 1 base from J, with 12 bases in between. CDR1 MNHNS and CDR2 SASEGT come from the germline V gene. Here the CDR3 reads CASSTGPANTEAFF. DNA of the CDR3: TGTGCCAGCAGCACCGGCCCGGCGAACACTGAAGCTTTCTTT.

J is TRBJ2-5 and V is TRBV5-8; 8 nucleotides align to TRBD2. Losses at the gene ends were 4 bases for V and 7 bases for J; bases not matched to a gene: 15. The CDR3 consists of 16 residues. The germline gives CDR1 SGHTS, CDR2 YDEGEE. CDR3 sequence (DNA): TGTGCCAGCAGCCCCGATATACTAGCGGAAGTAGGGACCCAGTACTTC. This translates into CASSPDILAEVGTQYF.

The chain carries TRBV2 and TRBJ2-2; the D is unclear. Germline CDR1 is SNHLY and CDR2 is FYNNEI. Trimming left V 4 bases short and J 4 bases short, with 7 bases between. The CDR3 is made up of 13 amino acids. This CDR3 is CASSAQVTGELFF. In DNA, the CDR3 is TGTGCCAGCAGTGCCCAAGTCACCGGGGAGCTGTTTTTT.

The chain has TRBV11-2 and TRBJ1-6, with D possibly being TRBD1 (6 bases). The CDR3 loop spans 15 amino acids. V was shortened by 4 bases and J by 10 bases, with 17 bases between the two germline ends. Germline V gene data show CDR1 as SGHAT and CDR2 as FQNNGV. The CDR3 DNA reads TGTGCCAGCAGCTCAAGGACCACAGGGAACTCACCCCTCCACTTT. Translation: CASSSRTTGNSPLHF.

J is TRBJ2-7 and V is TRBV11-3; D gene ambiguous. Trimming left V 5 bases short and J 0 bases short, with 14 bases between. Germline CDR1 and CDR2: SGHNT and YENEEA. The CDR3 loop spans 15 amino acids. The CDR3 nucleotides are TGTGCCAGCAGCCCCGACCCAGGCAGCTCCTACGAGCAGTACTTC. It specifies CASSPDPGSSYEQYF.

This clone is a singleton in its sample. The CDR3 region has the DNA TGTGCCAGCAGTGACGGGACGGGGTCCTACAATGAGCAGTTCTTC. Protein: CASSDGTGSYNEQFF. V usage is TRBV2 and J usage is TRBJ2-1; D may correspond to TRBD1 or TRBD2 (5 bases each). The CDR3 contains 15 residues. V was pared by 3 bases and J by 1 base, with 10 bases between. The germline V gene has CDR1 SNHLY and CDR2 FYNNEI.

The rearrangement links TRBV6-6 to TRBJ2-7, with no clear D. V dropped 2 bases and J dropped 6 bases, with 8 bases sitting between them. The CDR3 extends over 12 amino acids. The germline V gene has CDR1 MNHNY and CDR2 SVGAGI (reference sequence). CDR3: CASSYPRLEQYF. CDR3 in DNA: TGTGCCAGCAGTTACCCCCGCCTCGAGCAGTACTTC.

V and J are TRBV29-1 and TRBJ2-1; 9 positions agree with TRBD2. From germline, CDR1 is SQVTM and CDR2 ANQGSEA. The CDR3 loop spans 16 amino acids. After removal of 7 bases from V and 2 bases from J, the junction contained 12 bases not matched to a gene. The CDR3 loop is CSANRGSGSPYNEQFF. CDR3 DNA sequence: TGCAGCGCCAATAGGGGTAGCGGGAGCCCCTACAATGAGCAGTTCTTC.

The genes are TRBV5-4 and TRBJ2-7, with TRBD2 identical over 11 bases. The CDR3 contains 15 residues. Trimming took 1 base from V and 3 from J; bases not matched to a gene: 3. The germline CDR1 and CDR2 sequences are SGHNT and YYREEE (reference sequence). The CDR3 DNA follows: TGTGCCAGCAGCTTGTCCGGGACTAGCGGCTACGAGCAGTACTTC. Its protein product is CASSLSGTSGYEQYF.

This rearrangement joins TRBV30 to TRBJ1-5; no definite D call. This CDR3 contains 15 residues. Trimming cost V 2 bases and J 3 bases, with 14 bases left between them. Germline V gives CDR1 GTSNPN, CDR2 SVGIG (reference sequence). CDR3 bases: TGTGCCTGGAGTTGGGAGGGCCGGGACAATCAGCCCCAGCATTTT. Residues: CAWSWEGRDNQPQHF.

The chain joins TRBV5-1 to TRBJ1-5; no clear D gene. The germline V and J ends were trimmed by 0 bases and 4 bases, with 11 bases remaining between them. The length of the CDR3 is 15 residues. Looked up from germline, CDR1 is SGHRS and CDR2 is YFSETQ. The CDR3 loop reads CASSLGEAGNQPQHF. The CDR3 region has the DNA TGCGCCAGCAGCTTGGGTGAGGCCGGGAATCAGCCCCAGCATTTT.

The chain couples TRBV11-3 to TRBJ2-7, with TRBD2 as a possible D gene (6 bases). Germline CDR1 is SGHNT and CDR2 is YENEEA. Trimming shortened V by 5 bases and J by 3 bases, and 11 bases separated the two germline ends. This CDR3 has 13 residues. CDR3 DNA sequence: TGTGCCAGCAGCGCCGGGAGCCACTACGAGCAGTACTTC. This encodes CASSAGSHYEQYF.

The chain carries TRBV9 and TRBJ2-7; no definite D call. Trimming pared 0 bases from V and 0 bases from J, leaving 7 bases between. From germline, CDR1 is SGDLS and CDR2 YYNGEE. CDR3 length: 14 residues. CDR3 region: CASSVEAVSYEQYF. The CDR3 nucleotides are TGTGCCAGCAGCGTAGAGGCAGTCTCCTACGAGCAGTACTTC. The variable domain in full, completed from reference TRBV9 and TRBJ2-7, reads DSGVTQTPKHLITATGQRVTLRCSPRSGDLSVYWYQQSLDQGLQFLIQYYNGEERAKGNILERFSAQQFPDLHSELNLSSLELGDSALYFCASSVEAVSYEQYFGPGTRLTVT.